This T cell receptor (beta chain) was captured in a study of PD-1 blockade in classical Hodgkin lymphoma. The study, taken as a whole, reports: The authors excluded patients who started nivolumab under 1 year after ASCT. While CD8+ TCR diversity did not rise significantly by C4D1, CD4+ TCR diversity did.

Repertoires were generated with immunoSEQ multiplex PCR, while TCRdb's copy carries only in-frame clones and drops some. The table lists 20,000 or so clones, 76% of them singletons. Time point in this sample: cycle 4 day 1 (C4D1), after less than 7 weeks of nivolumab. All patients relapsed after autologous stem cell transplantation, and brentuximab vedotin exposure varied. The germline V gene has CDR1 ENHRY and CDR2 SYGVKD. The ends lost 1 base at V and 1 base at J; junction bases unmatched: 0. The CDR3 has 14 amino acids. Worth noting for this clone: Its target is unknown.

This TCR came from a human donor with classical Hodgkin lymphoma. V and J are TRBV10-3 and TRBJ1-1; 7 bases match TRBD1. Sequencing used peripheral blood mononuclear cells (PBMCs), obtained before the fourth cycle of nivolumab. The CDR3 protein is CAISEWTGNTEAFF. CDR3 in DNA: TGTGCCATCAGTGAGTGGACAGGGAACACTGAAGCTTTCTTT.